These 19 T cell receptor beta chains originate from one sample sequenced in a study of cytomegalovirus exposure and HLA in healthy donors (TCRdb year 2017). Libraries were prepared through the immunoSEQ multiplex PCR assay. For the multiplex PCR, a mixture combining 60 forward primers for TCR Vbeta segments and 13 reverse primers for TCR Jbeta segments was used. The clones in this table, taken by TCRdb from immuneACCESS, are in-frame only. Not every clone is retained; where verified, under half of the shortfall comes from an unresolved V gene, and the cause of the rest is unknown. The sample contains under 140,000 clones, around 87% of them found a single time. Together, the top ten hold less than 2% of the sample. Material: PBMCs. The receptor set was obtained from a man aged 35-49 years in good health and CMV-seronegative.

The chain recombines TRBV14 with TRBJ1-6, with no clear D. V was shortened by 2 bases and J by 8 bases, with 13 bases between the two germline ends. Looked up from germline, CDR1 is SGHDN and CDR2 is FVKESK. The CDR3 spans 15 residues. The CDR3 sequence is CASSQMVTEDSPLHF. Here the CDR3 DNA reads TGTGCCAGCAGCCAAATGGTCACCGAGGATTCACCCCTCCACTTT.

This chain connects TRBV30 to TRBJ2-7; 8 bases fit TRBD1. Germline CDR1 reads GTSNPN; CDR2 reads SVGIG (reference sequence). CDR3 size: 11 residues. V gave up 4 bases and J gave up 5 bases; unmatched junction bases: 1. CDR3 region: CAWTGGDEQYF. CDR3 nucleotides: TGTGCCTGGACAGGGGGCGACGAGCAGTACTTC.

The V gene is TRBV27, the J gene TRBJ1-2; D unclear. The CDR3 contains 13 residues. Per the germline V gene, CDR1 is MNHEY and CDR2 is SMNVEV (reference sequence). Trimming took off 2 bases at V and 0 bases at J, with 4 bases between the two ends. DNA of the CDR3: TGTGCCAGCAGTTTAGGAGCTAACTATGGCTACACCTTC. This translates into CASSLGANYGYTF.

This sequence joins TRBV6-6 and TRBJ2-3; TRBD1 agrees at 8 bases. Germline CDR1 is MNHNY and CDR2 is SVGAGI (reference sequence). The ends lost 6 bases at V and 1 base at J; junction bases unmatched: 9. This CDR3 is 16 amino acids long. The CDR3 nucleotides read TGTGCCAGCAGGCCGGACAGGGAGCGGGGCACAGATACGCAGTATTTT. It is translated as CASRPDRERGTDTQYF.

This chain joins TRBV28 and TRBJ1-1; 10 bases are a match to TRBD1. CDR1 MDHEN and CDR2 SYDVKM come from the germline V gene. V gave up 3 bases and J gave up 4 bases; unmatched junction bases: 11. The CDR3 is 17 residues long. This CDR3 reads CASSLDRGNMLGTEAFF. The CDR3 region has the DNA TGTGCCAGCAGTTTGGACAGGGGGAATATGTTGGGCACTGAAGCTTTCTTT.

The chain employs TRBV2 and TRBJ2-1, with 7 bases aligning to TRBD2. The germline V gene has CDR1 SNHLY and CDR2 FYNNEI. This CDR3 contains 12 residues. Trimming took 4 bases from V and 6 from J; bases not matched to a gene: 0. The CDR3 DNA sequence: TGTGCCAGCAGTGCTAGCGGCAATGAGCAGTTCTTC. This sequence encodes CASSASGNEQFF.

This clone appeared once. This sequence joins TRBV9 and TRBJ1-6, with D possibly matching TRBD1 (6 bases). V gave up 4 bases and J gave up 9 bases, with 17 bases separating them. Germline V gives CDR1 SGDLS, CDR2 YYNGEE. The CDR3 has 15 residues. The CDR3 region is CASSPQTGRFSPLHF. CDR3 DNA sequence: TGTGCCAGCAGCCCACAGACAGGCCGGTTTTCACCCCTCCACTTT.

This chain's CDR3 is CASSGPTSPEETQYF. The CDR3, as DNA: TGTGCCAGCAGTGGGCCGACTAGCCCTGAAGAGACCCAGTACTTC. The chain recombines TRBV2 with TRBJ2-5; 7 bases match TRBD2. CDR1 is SNHLY and CDR2 is FYNNEI in the germline V gene. The CDR3 spans 15 residues. The junction had 8 bases not matched to a gene; V was cut back by 4 bases and J by 3 bases. Looking up the rest from reference TRBV2 and TRBJ2-5 gives the full variable domain: EPEVTQTPSHQVTQMGQEVILRCVPISNHLYFYWYRQILGQKVEFLVSFYNNEISEKSEIFDDQFSVERPDGSNFTLKIRSTKLEDSAMYFCASSGPTSPEETQYFGPGTRLLVL.

This chain joins TRBV5-1 and TRBJ2-1, with 9 bases matching TRBD2. Trimming cost V 5 bases and J 4 bases; bases outside gene matches: 7. The CDR3 is made up of 15 amino acids. Germline V gives CDR1 SGHRS, CDR2 YFSETQ. CDR3 nucleotide sequence: TGCGCCAGCAGTCTGAGCGGGGGGATTTACAATGAGCAGTTCTTC. Protein sequence: CASSLSGGIYNEQFF.

The chain has TRBV7-2 and TRBJ2-7, with 9 bases matching TRBD2. The CDR3 loop spans 14 amino acids. Per the germline V gene, CDR1 is SGHTA and CDR2 is FQGNSA. The ends lost 4 bases at V and 2 bases at J; junction bases unmatched: 3. The chain's CDR3 is CASSYLAGPYEQYF. The CDR3 DNA reads as TGTGCCAGCAGCTACCTAGCGGGGCCCTACGAGCAGTACTTC.

This sequence joins TRBV30 and TRBJ1-5; D is undetermined. The germline CDR1 and CDR2 sequences are GTSNPN and SVGIG (reference sequence). This CDR3 has 13 residues. The V gene lost 2 bases and the J gene lost 5 bases, with 10 bases spanning the gap. The CDR3 sequence is CAWSKNGDQPQHF. DNA of the CDR3: TGTGCCTGGAGTAAAAACGGGGATCAGCCCCAGCATTTT.

V is TRBV28 and J is TRBJ1-5, with D uncertain. The V end was cut by 6 bases, the J end by 1 base, with 13 bases between. Germline CDR1 is MDHEN and CDR2 is SYDVKM. The CDR3 contains 15 residues. The CDR3 DNA reads TGTGCCAGCAGGCCGCCGGGAGGGAGCAATCAGCCCCAGCATTTT. Translation: CASRPPGGSNQPQHF.

CDR3 in DNA: TGCGCCAGCAGCCGGACAGGGACGGAGGAAAAACTGTTTTTT. Amino acid sequence: CASSRTGTEEKLFF. The J gene is TRBJ1-4, the V gene TRBV5-1, with 8 bases lining up with TRBD1. J lost 8 bases, V lost 4 bases, and 7 bases had no gene match. There are 14 residues in the CDR3. Germline-derived CDR1 and CDR2 are SGHRS and YFSETQ.

CDR3 in amino acids: CSVDRAGGSYNEQFF. The CDR3, as DNA: TGCAGCGTTGATCGGGCAGGGGGCTCCTACAATGAGCAGTTCTTC. The rearrangement links TRBV29-1 to TRBJ2-1; 7 bases are shared with TRBD1. Germline V gene sequence: CDR1 SQVTM, CDR2 ANQGSEA. The trim removed 3 bases at V and 0 bases at J, leaving 5 bases unmatched. This CDR3 contains 15 residues.

The chain joins TRBV18 to TRBJ1-4, with TRBD1 matching 7 bases. Germline V gene lookup returns CDR1 KGHSH and CDR2 LQKENI. After removal of 5 bases from V and 8 bases from J, the junction contained 8 bases not matched to a gene. The CDR3 has 14 residues. DNA for the CDR3: TGTGCCAGCTCAATCGACAGGGTGAGCGAAAAACTGTTTTTT. Its translation: CASSIDRVSEKLFF.

This clone was observed once. This chain links TRBV6-5 with TRBJ2-7, with TRBD1 as a possible D gene (7 bases). The CDR3 consists of 13 residues. Germline V gene sequence: CDR1 MNHEY, CDR2 SVGAGI. V lost 11 bases and J 6 bases, leaving 20 bases between the germline ends. In DNA, the CDR3 is TGTGCCTGCGGAGGGGGCTTTCCTCCCGAGCAGTACTTC. Residues: CACGGGFPPEQYF.

The chain combines TRBV5-5 with TRBJ1-1, with a possible D match to TRBD1 (5 bases). V dropped 1 base and J dropped 1 base, with 11 bases sitting between them. CDR3 size: 15 residues. CDR1 is SGHKS and CDR2 is YYEKEE in the germline V gene (reference sequence). The CDR3 here is CASSLSPGGNTEAFF. The CDR3 DNA is TGTGCCAGCAGCTTGTCCCCCGGGGGGAACACTGAAGCTTTCTTT.

The J gene is TRBJ1-2, the V gene TRBV6-6; D uncertain. The CDR3 is 13 amino acids. With 2 bases removed from V and 2 bases from J, the gap between germline ends came to 6 bases. The germline gives CDR1 MNHNY, CDR2 SVGAGI (reference sequence). In DNA, the CDR3 is TGTGCCAGCAGTTACCCAGGCAACTATGGCTACACCTTC. The encoded protein is CASSYPGNYGYTF.

V gene TRBV5-1 combines with J gene TRBJ2-5, with no clear D. The CDR3 consists of 15 residues. The ends were cut back, 2 bases at V and 5 bases at J, with 16 bases in the middle. Germline lookup yields CDR1 SGHRS and CDR2 YFSETQ. This chain's CDR3 is CASSLLGLDRETQYF. CDR3 nucleotide sequence: TGCGCCAGCAGCTTATTAGGTCTAGATAGGGAGACCCAGTACTTC.